Below are 4 T cell receptor beta chains sequenced from a single sample in a study of cytomegalovirus exposure and HLA in healthy donors. This PCR relied on a set of 60 Vbeta primers and 13 Jbeta primers. Clones were sequenced by immunoSEQ multiplex PCR, and TCRdb holds only the in-frame ones, with some missing. The table includes about 160,000 clones, 65% to 85% detected once. Sequenced: PBMCs. These TCRs come from a woman aged 50 to 60 in good health and CMV-seropositive.

The chain combines TRBV7-3 with TRBJ2-3; 11 bases align to TRBD2. There are 15 residues in the CDR3. J was trimmed by 6 bases and V by 4 bases; bases with no gene match: 6. Per the germline V gene, CDR1 is SGHTA and CDR2 is FQGTGA. The CDR3 DNA sequence: TGTGCCAGCAGCTCACTAGCGGGGGACAGGGATACGCAGTATTTT. Protein sequence: CASSSLAGDRDTQYF.

The chain has TRBV9 and TRBJ1-1; D gene unclear. CDR3 length: 13 residues. Trimming stripped 1 base from V and 2 bases from J, with 6 bases between. The V gene's germline CDR1 is SGDLS and CDR2 YYNGEE. CDR3 residues: CASSVLDNTEAFF. The CDR3 DNA reads as TGTGCCAGCAGCGTATTAGATAACACTGAAGCTTTCTTT.

J is TRBJ1-1 and V is TRBV7-8; TRBD1 aligns across 8 bases. V lost 3 bases to trimming and J lost 4 bases; unmatched junction nucleotides: 4. CDR1 SGHVS and CDR2 FQNEAQ come from the germline V gene. The CDR3 runs to 14 residues. The CDR3 loop reads CASSLVTGGTEAFF. In DNA form, the CDR3 reads TGTGCCAGCAGCTTGGTCACAGGGGGCACTGAAGCTTTCTTT.

This clone has more than one count but fewer than ten. This chain connects TRBV5-1 to TRBJ2-2; TRBD1 might be the D (6 bases). CDR1 and CDR2 from the germline V gene are SGHRS and YFSETQ. The V end was cut by 4 bases, the J end by 6 bases, with 10 bases between. The CDR3 is 13 amino acids. The CDR3 loop reads CASSVQGSGELFF. CDR3 nucleotides: TGCGCCAGCAGCGTTCAGGGGTCCGGGGAGCTGTTTTTT.